This T cell receptor (beta chain) was recovered during a study of OX40 agonist ivuxolimab in advanced cancers. The wider study: The patients received ivuxolimab by intravenous route every 2 weeks at 0.01 to 10 mg/kg.

The germline V and J ends were trimmed by 3 bases and 5 bases, with 16 bases remaining between them. The germline CDR1 and CDR2 sequences are SEHNR and FQNEAQ (reference sequence). The CDR3 has 15 residues. Clones were sequenced by immunoSEQ multiplex PCR, and TCRdb holds only the in-frame ones, with some missing. The table includes tens of thousands of clones, about four fifths detected once. The clonotype originates from an adult with an advanced solid tumor such as melanoma, head and neck, liver or kidney cancer. Sequenced material: CD4+ or CD8+ T cells sorted from blood, taken in a trial of the OX40 agonist ivuxolimab. This chain connects TRBV7-9 to TRBJ2-5; D unclear. The CDR3 coding sequence is TGTGCCAGCAGCTTTACCCGACTTCACAAGGAGACCCAGTACTTC. Translated: CASSFTRLHKETQYF.